These T cell receptor beta chains were read from a single sample in a study of technical replicates of blood from a handful of donors. TCRdb's copy holds only in-frame clones and misses some; the assay was immunoSEQ multiplex PCR. The sample has roughly 87,000 clones; approximately 96% are singletons. The sample taken for sequencing was T cells isolated from PBMCs. The receptors stem from a human donor in good health. CDR3s include the opening cysteine and the closing phenylalanine or tryptophan. Each record gives: clone size, D gene, V gene, J gene, CDR3 protein, CDR3 DNA. The D gene is left open where the match is weak. Clone sizes are given selectively: once, few, many, or a class where the clone is expanded.

clone size: .; D gene: .; V gene: TRBV29-1; J gene: TRBJ2-1; CDR3 protein: CSGGEGGAFTTEQFF; CDR3 DNA: TGCAGCGGTGGTGAAGGGGGTGCTTTTACCACTGAGCAGTTCTTC
clone size: .; D gene: TRBD2; V gene: TRBV6-5; J gene: TRBJ2-5; CDR3 protein: CASSRGLEGTQYF; CDR3 DNA: TGTGCCAGCAGTCGGGGACTAGAAGGGACCCAGTACTTC
clone size: .; D gene: .; V gene: TRBV10-1; J gene: TRBJ1-4; CDR3 protein: CASSDPGEKLFF; CDR3 DNA: TGCGCCAGCAGTGACCCGGGGGAAAAACTGTTTTTT
clone size: .; D gene: .; V gene: TRBV18; J gene: TRBJ1-5; CDR3 protein: CASSPQGNRVQPQHF; CDR3 DNA: TGTGCCAGCTCACCACAGGGAAACAGGGTTCAGCCCCAGCATTTT
clone size: .; D gene: TRBD2; V gene: TRBV6-5; J gene: TRBJ2-3; CDR3 protein: CAIGRGSSTDTQYF; CDR3 DNA: TGTGCCATAGGGCGGGGGTCTAGCACAGATACGCAGTATTTT
clone size: .; D gene: TRBD1; V gene: TRBV5-1; J gene: TRBJ1-2; CDR3 protein: CASSAGQGAHGYTF; CDR3 DNA: TGCGCCAGCAGCGCAGGGCAGGGGGCCCATGGCTACACCTTC
clone size: once; D gene: TRBD2; V gene: TRBV10-3; J gene: TRBJ2-5; CDR3 protein: CAISVRLAGDETQYF; CDR3 DNA: TGTGCCATCAGCGTACGACTAGCGGGGGATGAGACCCAGTACTTC
clone size: .; D gene: .; V gene: TRBV4-1; J gene: TRBJ1-5; CDR3 protein: CASSQDRGQPQHF; CDR3 DNA: TGCGCCAGCAGCCAAGATCGCGGTCAGCCCCAGCATTTT
clone size: .; D gene: TRBD2; V gene: TRBV2; J gene: TRBJ2-1; CDR3 protein: CASRSESGENNEQFF; CDR3 DNA: TGTGCCAGCCGTTCGGAAAGCGGGGAAAACAATGAGCAGTTCTTC
clone size: .; D gene: .; V gene: TRBV7-9; J gene: TRBJ2-1; CDR3 protein: CASSSPLHEQFF; CDR3 DNA: TGTGCCAGCAGCTCCCCTCTCCATGAGCAGTTCTTC
clone size: .; D gene: .; V gene: TRBV6-1; J gene: TRBJ2-1; CDR3 protein: CASSEMAISYNEQFF; CDR3 DNA: TGTGCCAGCAGTGAAATGGCCATCTCCTACAATGAGCAGTTCTTC
clone size: .; D gene: .; V gene: TRBV6-1; J gene: TRBJ2-6; CDR3 protein: CASSGGPLSGANVLTF; CDR3 DNA: TGTGCCAGCAGTGGTGGGCCGCTCTCTGGGGCCAACGTCCTGACTTTC
clone size: .; D gene: .; V gene: TRBV6-1; J gene: TRBJ1-5; CDR3 protein: CASSAFSSPYSNQPQHF; CDR3 DNA: TGTGCCAGCAGTGCCTTTTCTTCTCCTTATAGCAATCAGCCCCAGCATTTT
clone size: .; D gene: TRBD2; V gene: TRBV7-9; J gene: TRBJ2-1; CDR3 protein: CASSLWAGTSSYNEQFF; CDR3 DNA: TGTGCCAGCAGCTTATGGGCCGGGACTAGCTCCTACAATGAGCAGTTCTTC
clone size: .; D gene: TRBD1; V gene: TRBV29-1; J gene: TRBJ2-3; CDR3 protein: CSAHRGPGTDTQYF; CDR3 DNA: TGCAGCGCTCACAGGGGGCCGGGCACAGATACGCAGTATTTT
clone size: .; D gene: .; V gene: TRBV20-1; J gene: TRBJ2-1; CDR3 protein: CSAVYGGREFF; CDR3 DNA: TGCAGTGCTGTCTACGGGGGGCGCGAGTTCTTC
clone size: .; D gene: .; V gene: TRBV10-3; J gene: TRBJ1-1; CDR3 protein: CATARSPPSVLEAFF; CDR3 DNA: TGTGCCACCGCTAGGTCCCCCCCTAGCGTTCTCGAAGCTTTCTTT
clone size: .; D gene: TRBD1; V gene: TRBV5-1; J gene: TRBJ2-3; CDR3 protein: CASSRGTADTQYF; CDR3 DNA: TGCGCCAGCAGCCGTGGGACAGCAGATACGCAGTATTTT
clone size: .; D gene: .; V gene: TRBV7-3; J gene: TRBJ2-1; CDR3 protein: CASSLRLAGASEQFF; CDR3 DNA: TGTGCCAGCAGCTTAAGGCTAGCAGGGGCTAGTGAGCAGTTCTTC
clone size: once; D gene: .; V gene: TRBV30; J gene: TRBJ1-1; CDR3 protein: CAWSGAGAEAFF; CDR3 DNA: TGTGCCTGGAGTGGGGCGGGGGCCGAAGCTTTCTTT
clone size: .; D gene: .; V gene: TRBV6-5; J gene: TRBJ2-5; CDR3 protein: CASSRQFVETQYF; CDR3 DNA: TGTGCCAGCAGTCGACAGTTCGTAGAGACCCAGTACTTC
clone size: .; D gene: TRBD1; V gene: TRBV5-1; J gene: TRBJ2-2; CDR3 protein: CASKVDRGTNGELFF; CDR3 DNA: TGCGCCAGCAAAGTGGACAGGGGTACGAACGGGGAGCTGTTTTTT
clone size: .; D gene: .; V gene: TRBV14; J gene: TRBJ2-7; CDR3 protein: CASSPYRASSYEQYF; CDR3 DNA: TGTGCCAGCAGCCCCTACAGGGCCAGCTCCTACGAGCAGTACTTC
clone size: .; D gene: .; V gene: TRBV6-5; J gene: TRBJ1-2; CDR3 protein: CASSYRTVGDGYTF; CDR3 DNA: TGTGCCAGCAGTTACCGGACAGTTGGGGATGGCTACACCTTC
clone size: .; D gene: .; V gene: TRBV7-2; J gene: TRBJ2-2; CDR3 protein: CASSLEGAKLRTGELFF; CDR3 DNA: TGTGCCAGCAGCTTAGAAGGGGCCAAACTAAGGACCGGGGAGCTGTTTTTT
clone size: once; D gene: TRBD2; V gene: TRBV30; J gene: TRBJ2-1; CDR3 protein: CAWSRGLAGNNEQFF; CDR3 DNA: TGTGCCTGGAGTCGGGGACTAGCGGGTAACAATGAGCAGTTCTTC
clone size: .; D gene: TRBD2; V gene: TRBV19; J gene: TRBJ2-7; CDR3 protein: CASSSGGYEQYF; CDR3 DNA: TGTGCCAGTAGTAGCGGGGGCTACGAGCAGTACTTC
clone size: once; D gene: TRBD2; V gene: TRBV4-1; J gene: TRBJ2-7; CDR3 protein: CASSHPTSGAYEQYF; CDR3 DNA: TGCGCCAGCAGCCACCCGACTAGCGGAGCTTACGAGCAGTACTTC
clone size: .; D gene: .; V gene: TRBV30; J gene: TRBJ1-4; CDR3 protein: CAWSFGPNEKLFF; CDR3 DNA: TGTGCCTGGAGTTTTGGGCCTAATGAAAAACTGTTTTTT
clone size: .; D gene: TRBD1; V gene: TRBV7-2; J gene: TRBJ1-3; CDR3 protein: CASSFTGTAGNTIYF; CDR3 DNA: TGTGCCAGCAGCTTCACCGGGACAGCGGGAAACACCATATATTTT
clone size: .; D gene: .; V gene: TRBV11-2; J gene: TRBJ1-1; CDR3 protein: CASSLSDGREAFF; CDR3 DNA: TGTGCCAGCAGCTTAAGCGACGGTCGGGAAGCTTTCTTT
clone size: .; D gene: TRBD1; V gene: TRBV10-3; J gene: TRBJ1-4; CDR3 protein: CAAEAGTGSGKLFF; CDR3 DNA: TGTGCCGCGGAAGCGGGGACAGGGAGTGGAAAACTGTTTTTT
clone size: once; D gene: .; V gene: TRBV4-2; J gene: TRBJ1-5; CDR3 protein: CASSLRVGNQPQHF; CDR3 DNA: TGTGCCAGCAGCCTCAGGGTAGGGAATCAGCCCCAGCATTTT
clone size: .; D gene: .; V gene: TRBV6-5; J gene: TRBJ1-2; CDR3 protein: CASSYDGISDGYTF; CDR3 DNA: TGTGCCAGCAGTTACGATGGTATTAGTGATGGCTACACCTTC
clone size: once; D gene: TRBD1; V gene: TRBV5-6; J gene: TRBJ2-1; CDR3 protein: CASRETGGVGRGHNEQFF; CDR3 DNA: TGTGCCAGCAGAGAGACAGGGGGGGTCGGGCGGGGACACAATGAGCAGTTCTTC
clone size: .; D gene: .; V gene: TRBV5-4; J gene: TRBJ2-7; CDR3 protein: CASSLPPREQYF; CDR3 DNA: TGTGCCAGCAGCTTGCCGCCTCGGGAGCAGTACTTC